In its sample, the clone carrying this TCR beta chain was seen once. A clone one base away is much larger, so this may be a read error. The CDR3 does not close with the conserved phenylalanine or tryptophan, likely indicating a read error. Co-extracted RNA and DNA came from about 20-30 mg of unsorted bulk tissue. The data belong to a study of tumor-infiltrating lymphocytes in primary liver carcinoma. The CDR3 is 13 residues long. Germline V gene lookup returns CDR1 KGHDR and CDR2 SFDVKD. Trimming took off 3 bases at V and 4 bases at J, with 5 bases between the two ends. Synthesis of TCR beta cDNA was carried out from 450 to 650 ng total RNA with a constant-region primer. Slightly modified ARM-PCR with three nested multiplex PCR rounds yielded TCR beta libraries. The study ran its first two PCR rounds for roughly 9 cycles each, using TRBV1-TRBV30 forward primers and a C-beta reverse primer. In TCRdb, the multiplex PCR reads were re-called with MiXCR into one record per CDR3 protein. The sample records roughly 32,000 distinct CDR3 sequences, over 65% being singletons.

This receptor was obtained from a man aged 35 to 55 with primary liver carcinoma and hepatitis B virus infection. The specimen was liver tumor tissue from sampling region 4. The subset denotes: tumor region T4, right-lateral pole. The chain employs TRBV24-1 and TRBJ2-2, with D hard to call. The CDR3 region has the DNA TGTGCCACCAGTGATAAGTCCACCGGGGAGCTGTTTTCT. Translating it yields CATSDKSTGELFS.